These 10 T cell receptor beta chains were all obtained from the same sample, sequenced in a study of shared clonotypes between healthy human individuals. The table came from immunoSEQ multiplex PCR; TCRdb's copy has only in-frame clones and leaves some out. The repertoire holds 550,000 to 750,000 clones, with under 95% as singletons. Naivety among CD8 cells was defined by CD45RO negativity and positive CCR7 selection, thereby excluding terminally differentiated effector memory CD45RA+ cells. What was sequenced was naive CD8+ T cells sorted from blood. The receptors originated from a man aged 30 to 45 in good health.

The chain is built from TRBV28 and TRBJ2-7; tentatively, D is TRBD2 (7 bases). Deletions cut 7 bases from V and 2 bases from J, with 18 bases between. Germline CDR1 and CDR2: MDHEN and SYDVKM. The CDR3 is 15 amino acids. The CDR3 loop is CASTQIGGLTYEQYF. The CDR3 coding sequence is TGTGCCAGCACCCAAATCGGGGGGCTGACCTACGAGCAGTACTTC.

The V call is TRBV14, the J call TRBJ2-7; TRBD1 might be the D (6 bases). Looked up from germline, CDR1 is SGHDN and CDR2 is FVKESK. There are 15 residues in the CDR3. Trimming took off 2 bases at V and 2 bases at J, with 13 bases between the two ends. Written as DNA, the CDR3 is TGTGCCAGCAGCCAAAACACAGGGCACCCCTACGAGCAGTACTTC. Its protein is CASSQNTGHPYEQYF. The variable domain in full, with the rest retrieved from reference TRBV14 and TRBJ2-7, is EAGVTQFPSHSVIEKGQTVTLRCDPISGHDNLYWYRRVMGKEIKFLLHFVKESKQDESGMPNNRFLAERTGGTYSTLKVQPAELEDSGVYFCASSQNTGHPYEQYFGPGTRLTVT.

The J gene is TRBJ2-1, the V gene TRBV11-2; D is unclear. V gave up 3 bases and J gave up 0 bases, with 9 bases separating them. The CDR3 spans 15 residues. The germline CDR1 and CDR2 sequences are SGHAT and FQNNGV. The CDR3 DNA reads as TGTGCCAGCAGCTTTCCAGCCAGCTCCTACAATGAGCAGTTCTTC. It specifies CASSFPASSYNEQFF.

The chain has TRBV2 and TRBJ1-1, with 7 positions matching TRBD1. The CDR3 has 14 amino acids. J was trimmed by 1 base and V by 4 bases; bases with no gene match: 3. Germline CDR1 reads SNHLY; CDR2 reads FYNNEI. CDR3 residues: CASSGGQQNTEAFF. In DNA, the CDR3 is TGTGCCAGCAGTGGGGGACAGCAGAACACTGAAGCTTTCTTT.

The rearrangement uses TRBV15 and TRBJ2-2; D is possibly TRBD1 (6 bases). V was cut by 5 bases and J by 6 bases, with 10 bases left in between. This CDR3 has 13 residues. Germline CDR1 reads LNHNV; CDR2 reads YYDKDF (reference sequence). The DNA of the CDR3 is TGTGCCACCAGCGGTCCAGGGGCCGGGGAGCTGTTTTTT. Translation: CATSGPGAGELFF. Full variable domain (outside the CDR3, taken from reference TRBV15 and TRBJ2-2): DAMVIQNPRYQVTQFGKPVTLSCSQTLNHNVMYWYQQKSSQAPKLLFHYYDKDFNNEADTPDNFQSRRPNTSFCFLDIRSPGLGDTAMYLCATSGPGAGELFFGEGSRLTVL.

The chain links TRBV7-9 to TRBJ2-7, with TRBD2 matching over 9 bases. The trim removed 4 bases at V and 4 bases at J, leaving 11 bases unmatched. CDR1 and CDR2 from the germline V gene are SEHNR and FQNEAQ (reference sequence). CDR3 size: 16 residues. The CDR3 nucleotides read TGTGCCAGCAGCTCCTTTGTTTTAGCGGGAGTGTACGAGCAGTACTTC. Its translation: CASSSFVLAGVYEQYF.

The V and J genes are TRBV15 and TRBJ2-2, with D possibly TRBD1 on 5 matching bases. Germline V gene data show CDR1 as LNHNV and CDR2 as YYDKDF (reference sequence). Trimming removed 1 base from V and 1 base from J, with 16 bases in between. The CDR3 is made up of 18 amino acids. CDR3 sequence reads: CATSRGPPVGRNTGELFF. The CDR3 coding sequence is TGTGCCACCAGCAGAGGCCCGCCGGTGGGGCGGAACACCGGGGAGCTGTTTTTT.

The rearrangement uses TRBV7-9 and TRBJ2-3, with D unclear. The V gene's germline CDR1 is SEHNR and CDR2 FQNEAQ (reference sequence). CDR3 length equals 15 residues. V was trimmed by 0 bases and J by 2 bases, leaving 9 bases between them. The chain's CDR3 is CASSLALDITDTQYF. CDR3 bases: TGTGCCAGCAGCTTAGCCTTAGACATCACAGATACGCAGTATTTT.

The chain combines TRBV28 with TRBJ2-7, with D unresolved. The length of the CDR3 is 18 residues. The germline V and J ends were trimmed by 6 bases and 4 bases, with 28 bases remaining between them. Per germline, CDR1 MDHEN and CDR2 SYDVKM. CDR3 DNA sequence: TGTGCCAGCAGCACAATACGCGGACGGTCCATCGCGGCGTACGAGCAGTACTTC. This codes for CASSTIRGRSIAAYEQYF.

The chain joins TRBV6-1 to TRBJ2-3, with D uncertain. This CDR3 region has 14 residues. V was trimmed by 8 bases and J by 2 bases, leaving 14 bases between them. The germline CDR1 and CDR2 sequences are MNHNS and SASEGT. CDR3 nucleotides: TGTGCCAGCTGGGAAGGGTCTAACACAGATACGCAGTATTTT. This encodes CASWEGSNTDTQYF.